The rows below give T cell receptor beta chains drawn from one sample of a study of CD8+ T cells in alopecia areata. Sequenced by immunoSEQ multiplex PCR; TCRdb stores in-frame clones only, minus some. The top ten hold 3% to 3.5% of the sample, which has some 110,000 clones, roughly two fifths seen once. Sequencing was performed on CD4+ T cells sorted from blood. The receptor set was obtained from a human donor with alopecia areata. The CDR3 runs from the conserved cysteine through the conserved F or W. The D gene is left open where the match is weak. Part of the rows lack a size; the others show once, few, many or a class for expanded clones.

abundance: few
len: 14
v_gene: TRBV29-1
d_gene: .
j_gene: TRBJ2-5
CDR3nt: TGCAGCGTTGACGCAGCAGCCTTAGGGGAGACCCAGTACTTC
CDR3aa: CSVDAAALGETQYF

abundance: once
len: 14
v_gene: TRBV9
d_gene: .
j_gene: TRBJ2-3
CDR3nt: TGTGCCAGCACCCTTTCCGGTGGGGCAGATACGCAGTATTTT
CDR3aa: CASTLSGGADTQYF

abundance: few
len: 14
v_gene: TRBV28
d_gene: TRBD1
j_gene: TRBJ2-7
CDR3nt: TGTGCCAGCAGCGTCGGGACAGGGTTTCACGAGCAGTACTTC
CDR3aa: CASSVGTGFHEQYF

abundance: .
len: 13
v_gene: TRBV2
d_gene: .
j_gene: TRBJ1-2
CDR3nt: TGTGCCAGCAGACCGGGACCCCCGGCGGGCTACACCTTC
CDR3aa: CASRPGPPAGYTF

abundance: .
len: 13
v_gene: TRBV14
d_gene: .
j_gene: TRBJ2-2
CDR3nt: TGTGCCAGCAGCCAATATCCTGGCAGGGAGCTGTTTTTT
CDR3aa: CASSQYPGRELFF

abundance: .
len: 13
v_gene: TRBV29-1
d_gene: .
j_gene: TRBJ2-1
CDR3nt: TGCAGCGTTGTTTTGAATAGTGGCAATGAGCAGTTCTTC
CDR3aa: CSVVLNSGNEQFF

abundance: few
len: 14
v_gene: TRBV29-1
d_gene: .
j_gene: TRBJ2-2
CDR3nt: TGCAGCGTTGCGAGCAGGTTAAACACCGGGGAGCTGTTTTTT
CDR3aa: CSVASRLNTGELFF

abundance: many
len: 12
v_gene: TRBV7-9
d_gene: .
j_gene: TRBJ1-2
CDR3nt: TGTGCCAGCAGCTCCCGGACGAGTGGCTACACCTTC
CDR3aa: CASSSRTSGYTF

abundance: .
len: 16
v_gene: TRBV7-3
d_gene: TRBD2
j_gene: TRBJ2-2
CDR3nt: TGTGCCAGCAGCCAACCTAGCGGGAGTAACGACGGGGAGCTGTTTTTT
CDR3aa: CASSQPSGSNDGELFF

abundance: .
len: 14
v_gene: TRBV4-3
d_gene: TRBD1
j_gene: TRBJ2-7
CDR3nt: TGCGCCAGCAGCCTCGGACAGGGGGCGGGAGAGCAGTACTTC
CDR3aa: CASSLGQGAGEQYF

abundance: .
len: 10
v_gene: TRBV23-1
d_gene: .
j_gene: TRBJ1-1
CDR3nt: TGCGCCAGCAGTCAATCGTACGCTTTCTTT
CDR3aa: CASSQSYAFF

abundance: few
len: 13
v_gene: TRBV5-6
d_gene: .
j_gene: TRBJ1-2
CDR3nt: TGTGCCAGCAGCTTGGGTCAGGAGCGGGGCTACACCTTC
CDR3aa: CASSLGQERGYTF

abundance: .
len: 14
v_gene: TRBV6-6
d_gene: .
j_gene: TRBJ2-3
CDR3nt: TGTGCCAGCAGTTACTCGAGTCGCTCAGATACGCAGTATTTT
CDR3aa: CASSYSSRSDTQYF

abundance: few
len: 13
v_gene: TRBV29-1
d_gene: TRBD2
j_gene: TRBJ2-7
CDR3nt: TGCAGCTCAGACACCAGCGGGAACTACGAGCAGTACTTC
CDR3aa: CSSDTSGNYEQYF

abundance: few
len: 13
v_gene: TRBV27
d_gene: .
j_gene: TRBJ2-7
CDR3nt: TGTGCCAGCAGTTTATCCCTCTCCTACGAGCAGTACTTC
CDR3aa: CASSLSLSYEQYF

abundance: .
len: 14
v_gene: TRBV5-4
d_gene: .
j_gene: TRBJ2-6
CDR3nt: TGTGCCAGCAGCTTGGAGACACCGTCCAACGTCCTGACTTTC
CDR3aa: CASSLETPSNVLTF

abundance: .
len: 12
v_gene: TRBV29-1
d_gene: .
j_gene: TRBJ1-1
CDR3nt: TGCAGCGTTATGGACATGAACACTGAAGCTTTCTTT
CDR3aa: CSVMDMNTEAFF

abundance: few
len: 14
v_gene: TRBV29-1
d_gene: .
j_gene: TRBJ1-2
CDR3nt: TGCAGCGTCCCTGGAGGGGGGCCCTTCTATGGCTACACCTTC
CDR3aa: CSVPGGGPFYGYTF

abundance: .
len: 15
v_gene: TRBV5-1
d_gene: TRBD2
j_gene: TRBJ2-3
CDR3nt: TGCGCCAGCAGCTTCCTAGCGGGGAGCACAGATACGCAGTATTTT
CDR3aa: CASSFLAGSTDTQYF